The rows below give T cell receptor beta chains drawn from one sample of a study of blood T cell repertoires in COVID-19. Sequencing was performed with immunoSEQ multiplex PCR; in TCRdb, only in-frame clones are kept and a portion is missing. The data show over 100,000 clones, about 87% seen once. The sequencing sample was made of peripheral blood. These receptor sequences come from a man aged 45-60 years with acute or convalescent COVID-19. Each CDR3 is given with its conserved first and last residue. D genes are given only for firm matches. Rows give clone size only sometimes, using once, few, many, or a class for an expanded clone.

CDR3aa	CDR3nt	abundance	v_gene	j_gene	d_gene
CASSLDLGPPSGVYEQYF	TGTGCCAGCAGCTTAGACCTGGGGCCTCCCTCGGGGGTATACGAGCAGTACTTC	NA	TRBV11-2	TRBJ2-7	NA
CASSEAQGTDTQYF	TGTGCCAGCAGTGAAGCGCAGGGCACAGATACGCAGTATTTT	NA	TRBV2	TRBJ2-3	NA
CASSPTGAGTGELFF	TGTGCCAGCAGCCCCACAGGGGCGGGCACCGGGGAGCTGTTTTTT	few	TRBV7-7	TRBJ2-2	TRBD1
CASSQDSITHGSSYNEQFF	TGCGCCAGCAGCCAAGATTCGATCACGCACGGTAGCTCCTACAATGAGCAGTTCTTC	NA	TRBV4-1	TRBJ2-1	NA
CASSLDRGQRGYTF	TGTGCCAGCAGCTTGGACAGGGGCCAGAGGGGCTACACCTTC	NA	TRBV5-6	TRBJ1-2	TRBD1
CAGRPDREGIAFF	TGTGCCGGCCGCCCGGACAGGGAGGGTATAGCTTTCTTT	NA	TRBV2	TRBJ1-1	TRBD1
CASSQSPTGVSSPLHF	TGCGCCAGCAGTCAATCGCCGACAGGGGTTTCTTCACCCCTCCACTTT	NA	TRBV23-1	TRBJ1-6	TRBD1
CASSLFGSRWGDPMNTEAFF	TGTGCCAGCAGCTTGTTCGGTTCGCGATGGGGGGATCCCATGAACACTGAAGCTTTCTTT	NA	TRBV7-3	TRBJ1-1	NA
CASSRTSGEQYF	TGTGCCAGCTCTCGGACATCCGGGGAGCAGTACTTC	NA	TRBV18	TRBJ2-7	NA
CAISEGGGRTDTQYF	TGTGCCATCAGTGAGGGAGGGGGCAGGACAGATACGCAGTATTTT	NA	TRBV10-3	TRBJ2-3	NA
CASSPRRAGYETQYF	TGTGCCAGCAGCCCGAGGCGAGCGGGATATGAGACCCAGTACTTC	NA	TRBV7-9	TRBJ2-5	TRBD2
CAWSETRGRGGELFF	TGTGCCTGGAGCGAAACCAGGGGGCGCGGCGGGGAGCTGTTTTTT	NA	TRBV30	TRBJ2-2	TRBD1
CASSPSNPGEQFF	TGTGCCAGCAGCCCCTCAAATCCCGGTGAGCAGTTCTTC	few	TRBV6-4	TRBJ2-1	NA
CASSMEGRTEQFF	TGTGCCAGCAGCATGGAGGGAAGGACTGAGCAGTTCTTC	few	TRBV21-1	TRBJ2-1	NA
CASSLLSAGNSPLHF	TGTGCCAGTAGTTTATTGTCGGCAGGAAATTCACCCCTCCACTTT	NA	TRBV19	TRBJ1-6	NA
CASRPGTGGNSPLHF	TGTGCCAGCAGACCCGGGACAGGGGGAAATTCACCCCTCCACTTT	NA	TRBV7-9	TRBJ1-6	TRBD1
CASSFAVGEQFF	TGTGCCAGCTCTTTTGCGGTAGGTGAGCAGTTCTTC	NA	TRBV2	TRBJ2-1	NA
CASSLSTDRGSSPLHF	TGTGCCAGCAGCTTATCAACGGACAGGGGTAGTTCACCCCTCCACTTT	NA	TRBV11-2	TRBJ1-6	TRBD1
CASSLSGTDTQYF	TGTGCCAGCAGCTTGTCGGGGACAGATACGCAGTATTTT	NA	TRBV5-4	TRBJ2-3	NA
CASGGEGMLGTQYF	TGTGCCAGCGGTGGGGAGGGGATGTTAGGTACGCAGTATTTT	NA	TRBV7-9	TRBJ2-3	TRBD2
CASSLSQGVGETQYF	TGTGCCAGCAGCTTGTCGCAAGGGGTCGGAGAGACCCAGTACTTC	NA	TRBV5-6	TRBJ2-5	NA
CASSVGGADTQYF	TGTGCCAGCAGCGTCGGGGGGGCAGATACGCAGTATTTT	NA	TRBV9	TRBJ2-3	TRBD2
CASSWRQTNSPLHF	TGTGCCAGCAGCTGGAGACAGACTAATTCACCCCTCCACTTT	once	TRBV28	TRBJ1-6	NA
CASSRTGLSSETQYF	TGTGCCAGCAGCCGCACGGGACTCAGCTCCGAGACCCAGTACTTC	NA	TRBV7-8	TRBJ2-5	NA
CASSPRALDSPLHF	TGCGCCAGCAGCCCCAGAGCGCTGGATTCACCCCTCCACTTT	once	TRBV4-1	TRBJ1-6	NA
CAIRDRGRLNTEAFF	TGTGCCATTAGGGACAGGGGGCGTTTGAACACTGAAGCTTTCTTT	NA	TRBV28	TRBJ1-1	TRBD1
CASSYRGHEQFF	TGCGCCAGCAGCTACAGGGGACATGAGCAGTTCTTC	NA	TRBV5-1	TRBJ2-1	TRBD1
CASSLNPEGHNEQFF	TGTGCCAGCAGCTTGAATCCCGAGGGCCACAATGAGCAGTTCTTC	NA	TRBV5-4	TRBJ2-1	NA
CASSESKESSGANVLTF	TGCGCCAGCAGTGAGTCTAAGGAGAGCTCTGGGGCCAACGTCCTGACTTTC	NA	TRBV10-1	TRBJ2-6	NA
CASSRLGRTSYEQYF	TGTGCCAGCAGCCGCCTGGGCAGGACATCGTACGAGCAGTACTTC	NA	TRBV6-5	TRBJ2-7	NA
CAWSGHPSSYEQYF	TGTGCCTGGAGCGGACATCCGAGCTCCTACGAGCAGTACTTC	NA	TRBV30	TRBJ2-7	NA
CAWSWQGAGTGELFF	TGTGCCTGGAGTTGGCAGGGCGCGGGGACCGGGGAGCTGTTTTTT	NA	TRBV30	TRBJ2-2	NA
CASRTAGSRGTEAFF	TGTGCCAGCAGAACAGCAGGGAGTCGGGGGACTGAAGCTTTCTTT	NA	TRBV2	TRBJ1-1	NA
CASSVLAGAETQYF	TGTGCCAGTAGTGTCTTAGCGGGAGCAGAGACCCAGTACTTC	once	TRBV19	TRBJ2-5	TRBD2
CATRSGGYNEQFF	TGTGCCACCAGGAGCGGAGGATACAATGAGCAGTTCTTC	NA	TRBV15	TRBJ2-1	NA
CASSPTAGGGEQYF	TGTGCCAGCTCACCAACTGCGGGAGGGGGCGAGCAGTACTTC	NA	TRBV18	TRBJ2-7	TRBD2
CASSLELAGALTGELFF	TGTGCCAGCAGTTTAGAACTAGCGGGAGCCTTAACCGGGGAGCTGTTTTTT	NA	TRBV27	TRBJ2-2	TRBD2
CASSSTHAYTDTQYF	TGTGCCAGCAGCTCTACGCACGCGTACACAGATACGCAGTATTTT	NA	TRBV6-5	TRBJ2-3	NA
CATSREGTTYEQYF	TGTGCCACCAGCAGAGAAGGGACTACCTACGAGCAGTACTTC	NA	TRBV15	TRBJ2-7	TRBD2
CASSVRQGGNTIYF	TGTGCCAGCAGCGTACGACAGGGAGGAAACACCATATATTTT	NA	TRBV9	TRBJ1-3	TRBD1
CASSLGGLAGAREQFF	TGTGCCAGCAGCTTAGGGGGACTAGCGGGAGCGAGGGAGCAGTTCTTC	NA	TRBV7-8	TRBJ2-1	TRBD2
CASSEVRTEAFF	TGTGCCAGCAGTGAGGTCAGAACTGAAGCTTTCTTT	NA	TRBV6-1	TRBJ1-1	NA
CASSLGGAGGSAGELFF	TGTGCCAGCAGCTTGGGTGGAGCGGGAGGGTCGGCCGGGGAGCTGTTTTTT	NA	TRBV5-4	TRBJ2-2	TRBD2
CASSVARQPAGNEQFF	TGTGCCAGCAGCGTAGCTAGGCAGCCCGCGGGCAATGAGCAGTTCTTC	NA	TRBV9	TRBJ2-1	NA
CATKRGPGANVLTF	TGTGCCACCAAACGCGGCCCTGGGGCCAACGTCCTGACTTTC	once	TRBV5-6	TRBJ2-6	NA
CASSPRGAGYTGELFF	TGTGCCAGCAGCCCTCGGGGGGCAGGGTACACCGGGGAGCTGTTTTTT	NA	TRBV9	TRBJ2-2	NA
CASRNSGQNYGYTF	TGCGCCAGCAGGAATTCGGGACAGAACTATGGCTACACCTTC	NA	TRBV5-1	TRBJ1-2	TRBD1
CASSADRRDYEQYF	TGTGCCAGCAGCGCGGACAGGAGAGACTACGAGCAGTACTTC	NA	TRBV9	TRBJ2-7	TRBD1
CASSIPGQGAYEQYF	TGTGCCAGCAGCATCCCTGGACAGGGCGCCTACGAGCAGTACTTC	NA	TRBV11-2	TRBJ2-7	TRBD1
CASSHKQGVLTGPNEQFF	TGTGCCAGCAGCCATAAGCAGGGGGTTCTTACAGGTCCCAATGAGCAGTTCTTC	few	TRBV7-2	TRBJ2-1	TRBD1
CASSQDPRNYGYTF	TGTGCCAGCAGCCAAGATCCCCGGAACTATGGCTACACCTTC	NA	TRBV3-1/TRBV3-2	TRBJ1-2	NA
CATSAPPGQGGEQYF	TGTGCCACCAGTGCTCCGCCGGGTCAGGGGGGCGAGCAGTACTTC	NA	TRBV24-1	TRBJ2-7	NA
CASSPSGISTDTQYF	TGTGCCAGCAGCCCTAGCGGGATTAGCACAGATACGCAGTATTTT	NA	TRBV13	TRBJ2-3	TRBD2
CASRVAGRNEQFF	TGTGCCAGCAGGGTAGCGGGACGAAATGAGCAGTTCTTC	NA	TRBV6-5	TRBJ2-1	TRBD2
CASRRTGADTQYF	TGTGCCAGCAGGAGAACGGGAGCAGATACGCAGTATTTT	NA	TRBV27	TRBJ2-3	NA
CASSLAGQVTEAFF	TGTGCCAGCAGCTTGGCCGGACAGGTGACTGAAGCTTTCTTT	once	TRBV5-6	TRBJ1-1	TRBD1
CASSGGQVNYEQYF	TGTGCCAGCAGCGGGGGACAGGTAAACTACGAGCAGTACTTC	NA	TRBV6-5	TRBJ2-7	TRBD1
CASSLTSGDSYNEQFF	TGTGCCAGCAGCTTGACGAGCGGAGACTCCTACAATGAGCAGTTCTTC	NA	TRBV7-8	TRBJ2-1	NA
CASSPRDYSGTGELFF	TGTGCCAGCAGTCCTAGGGACTATTCAGGCACCGGGGAGCTGTTTTTT	NA	TRBV28	TRBJ2-2	TRBD2